This record covers a single TCR beta chain. Extraction of RNA preceded its reverse transcription into cDNA, which served as the sequencing template. Data came from immunoSEQ multiplex PCR; TCRdb stores just in-frame clones and leaves some out. The sample yields 150,000 or so clones, about 46% seen once. This sample was included in a study of CD8+ T cells in alopecia areata. The J segment lost 5 bases and the V segment lost 3 bases, leaving 13 bases of the junction unmatched. The CDR3 spans 18 residues. Germline V gene sequence: CDR1 KGHSH, CDR2 LQKENI. This specimen was CD8+ T cells sorted from blood, taken at week 0. This TCR came from a human donor with alopecia areata. This chain joins TRBV18 and TRBJ1-1; the match to TRBD1 covers 12 bases. The CDR3 sequence is CASSPYSAVGQGATEAFF. In DNA, the CDR3 is TGTGCCAGCTCACCGTATTCTGCCGTGGGACAGGGGGCTACTGAAGCTTTCTTT. Drawing the rest from reference TRBV18 and TRBJ1-1, the complete variable domain is NAGVMQNPRHLVRRRGQEARLRCSPMKGHSHVYWYRQLPEEGLKFMVYLQKENIIDESGMPKERFSAEFPKEGPSILRIQQVVRGDSAAYFCASSPYSAVGQGATEAFFGQGTRLTVV.